This passage covers 5 T cell receptor beta chains from one sample sequenced in a study of T cell responses to AZD1222 COVID-19 vaccine. The protocol was immunoSEQ multiplex PCR, while the TCRdb copy is restricted to in-frame clones and leaves out a portion. The sample includes some 170,000 clones, 90% of them seen just once. Sequenced here: peripheral blood, sampled 28 days after the second dose of the MenACWY control vaccine. The receptors shown here come from an adult who received the MenACWY meningococcal vaccine as a control.

The chain combines TRBV19 with TRBJ1-1; tentative D call: TRBD1 (5 bases). The CDR3 loop spans 18 amino acids. V was clipped by 1 base and J by 1 base, with 19 bases between them. The germline V gene encodes CDR1 LNHDA and CDR2 SQIVND (reference sequence). The CDR3 loop is CASSIGGRAPRKNTEAFF. In DNA form, the CDR3 reads TGTGCCAGTAGTATAGGGGGGAGGGCGCCCCGCAAGAACACTGAAGCTTTCTTT.

This rearrangement joins TRBV2 to TRBJ2-5; 10 bases are shared with TRBD1. V lost 6 bases to trimming and J lost 5 bases; unmatched junction nucleotides: 6. CDR3 length equals 14 residues. Germline loops: CDR1 SNHLY, CDR2 FYNNEI. CDR3 sequence reads: CASSPGTGDETQYF. CDR3 nucleotide sequence: TGTGCCAGCAGCCCCGGGACAGGGGATGAGACCCAGTACTTC.

In this sample, this clone turned up a few times. Additional DNA sequences in this sample encode the identical CDR3. V usage is TRBV10-1 and J usage is TRBJ1-2; D is uncertain. The CDR3 sequence is 13 residues long. Germline CDR1 is WNHNN and CDR2 is SYGVQD (reference sequence). V lost 3 bases to trimming and J lost 3 bases, with 8 bases between them. Here the CDR3 DNA reads TGCGCCAGCAGTGATCGGCGGGACTATGGCTACACCTTC. It specifies CASSDRRDYGYTF.

The rearrangement links TRBV19 to TRBJ2-7; either TRBD1 or TRBD2 may fit D (5 bases each). The germline V and J ends were trimmed by 7 bases and 3 bases, with 19 bases remaining between them. The CDR3 contains 15 residues. Per germline, CDR1 LNHDA and CDR2 SQIVND (reference sequence). CDR3 nucleotides: TGTGCCAGTACCGGGACCGCCGGGGTAGGCTACGAGCAGTACTTC. This translates into CASTGTAGVGYEQYF.

The chain carries TRBV28 and TRBJ1-3, with D unresolved. V was clipped by 3 bases and J by 7 bases, with 10 bases between them. Germline V CDR1 and CDR2: MDHEN, SYDVKM. The CDR3 runs to 13 residues. CDR3 in amino acids: CASSLDAPNTIYF. In DNA form, the CDR3 reads TGTGCCAGCAGTTTGGATGCACCGAACACCATATATTTT.